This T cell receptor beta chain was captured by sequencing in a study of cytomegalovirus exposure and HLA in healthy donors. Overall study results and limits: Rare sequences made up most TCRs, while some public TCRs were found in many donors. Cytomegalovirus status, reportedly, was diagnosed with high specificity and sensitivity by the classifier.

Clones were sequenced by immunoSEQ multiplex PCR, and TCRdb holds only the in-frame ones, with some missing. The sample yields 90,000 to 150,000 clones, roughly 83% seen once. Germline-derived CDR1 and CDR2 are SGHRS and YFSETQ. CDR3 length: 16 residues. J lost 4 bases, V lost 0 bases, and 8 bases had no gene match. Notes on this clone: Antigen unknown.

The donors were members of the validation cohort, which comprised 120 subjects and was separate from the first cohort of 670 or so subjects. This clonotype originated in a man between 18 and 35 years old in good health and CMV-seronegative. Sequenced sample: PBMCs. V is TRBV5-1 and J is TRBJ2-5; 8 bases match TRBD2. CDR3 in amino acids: CASSLAASGSPETQYF. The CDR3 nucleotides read TGCGCCAGCAGCTTGGCCGCAAGCGGGAGCCCAGAGACCCAGTACTTC.